This T cell receptor beta chain was captured in a study of shared clonotypes between healthy human individuals (dated by TCRdb to the early 2020s). About the study as a whole: A couple of women and three men aged 18 to 49 years were included in the cohort. Per donor, three plates each were used for CD4 naive and CD4 memory, two for CD8 naive, and one for CD8 memory. The study deeply sequenced blood TCR repertoires of about 5 healthy adults to estimate repertoire size and the extent of clonotype sharing between individuals. Different laboratories and diverse techniques were used to prepare libraries and sequence TCR repertoires, to increase sequencing depth and limit assay-specific biases. Each donor's leukapheresis produced roughly between roughly 0.85 and 10 billion PBMCs. The study at large found these results: Estimated clonotype richness was generally larger for naive than for memory subsets. Sharing across a few donors was observed for approximately 5% of naive CD4, less than 4% of naive CD8, around 2.5% of memory CD4, and approximately 0.41% of memory CD8 clonotypes. Because the study included only a small number of donors, the genetic and exposure-history diversity represented was limited. Compared with non-shared clonotypes, the clonotypes found in all four sorted-subset donors had higher generation probabilities. Even with the large sequencing depth, rarefaction of the sorted-subset datasets indicated that sequencing was incomplete. Pairwise subsampling led to the expectation that sequencing depth would affect the degree of clonotype sharing among donors. Sampling was restricted to blood, and TCR repertoires in tissue are likely to differ from TCR repertoires in blood.

About this clone itself: Its binding antigen is unknown. No much larger clone is present one base from it, and per-base qualities are unavailable.

For the CD8 naive samples, CD45RO-negative cells were positively selected for CCR7, yielding a CD45RA+CCR7+ population from which TemRA cells were excluded. The donors were healthy, HIV-negative adults who had no recently reported acute infections or vaccinations. All donors were Caucasian adults living in Nashville, Tennessee, USA. Blood was obtained by leukapheresis, after which PBMCs were separated by Ficoll-Histopaque density gradient centrifugation and cryopreserved in liquid nitrogen vapor phase. Analytical flow cytometry was used to check the purity and quantity of each magnetically sorted T cell population. Genomic DNA was isolated from every sorted fraction and measured by UV absorbance on a Nanodrop 2000c. Using the deep immunoSEQ assay, TCR CDR3 regions were amplified from genomic DNA by multiplex PCR. For each cell subset, the extracted genomic DNA was distributed evenly across all wells of several immunoSEQ 96-well plates, and each plate served as one replicate. For sorted subsets, each replicate PCR was loaded with approximately 190 ng genomic DNA, equivalent to 25,000 to 35,000 T cell genomes. Purified libraries were measured with a Qubit 3.0 fluorometer, size-checked on a Bioanalyzer 2100, and measured again with the KAPA Library Quantification kit. Each immunoSEQ 96-well plate was sequenced on its own single-read 150-cycle Illumina NextSeq 550 flow cell. The authors processed their data as follows. Because the immunoSEQ output held only junctional sequences and lacked quality scores, the filtering could not match the filtering applied to full-length reads. Sequences were annotated with PyIR, a Python wrapper for IgBLAST v1.9, using IMGT germline references to assign V/J genes and CDR3. Reads were filtered out if the reads had weak V/J assignments (E-value above 1e-6), no CDR3, stop codons, out-of-frame junctions, or ambiguous translated residues. A V3J clonotype was defined by an identical inferred V gene, J gene, and CDR3 amino acid sequence. The percentage overlap between two repertoires was calculated by dividing the number of shared unique clonotypes by the size of the smaller repertoire. RTK rarefaction, the Chao1 estimator, and Recon v2.1 estimates of unobserved clonotypes were used to assess repertoire richness. For all TCRbeta clonotypes obtained by the gDNA method from a handful of donors, generation probabilities were computed with OLGA. Not all clones reach the TCRdb copy of this immuneACCESS table, which keeps in-frame sequences only. Checked studies attribute under half of the gap to unresolved V genes and leave the rest unexplained. V and J calls and clone size are given by that table; D and trimming were obtained from the DNA. For this sample there are about 700,000 clones; under 95% appear just once. The leading ten clones occupy about 24% of the sample.

V loses 5 bases of germline sequence and J loses 0 bases, and the interval between the two ends is 8 bases. Per the germline V gene (reference sequence), GTSNPN is the CDR1 and SVGIG is the CDR2. The CDR3 starts with the cysteine, ends with the phenylalanine, and has 13 residues. Only the CDR3 DNA is retained, 39 bases long and in frame from the first base. Sequenced input: naive CD8+ T cells sorted from blood. This specimen's cell subset or site label, per the study, means: CD45RA+CCR7+. The sequence joins TRBV30 to TRBJ1-3, with the D gene uncertain. This clonotype was obtained from a man aged 25 to 40 in good health. The nucleotide sequence is TGTGCCTGGGCCGACATCTCTGGAAACACCATATATTTT. Translation gives CAWADISGNTIYF.